The subject of this entry is one T cell receptor (beta chain). Original handling: Amplifying reference gene primers gave estimates of nucleated cell counts. The protocol was immunoSEQ multiplex PCR, while the TCRdb copy is restricted to in-frame clones and leaves out a portion. V and J calls and clone size follow that table, whereas D and trimming were derived from the DNA. The repertoire has under 130,000 clones, just over 85% of them found once; the top ten carry 3% to 3.5%. Trimming cost V 6 bases and J 7 bases, with 16 bases left between them. The germline CDR1 and CDR2 sequences are MNHEY and SVGEGT. CDR3 length: 13 residues. The data are from a study of blood T cell repertoires in COVID-19. Across the whole study: The study drew acute and convalescent COVID-19 samples from the United States, Italy and Spain. Sample material is recorded as cDNA or gDNA derived from T cells, B-cell-depleted T cells, or PBMCs.

The sequenced material came from peripheral blood. J is TRBJ2-7 and V is TRBV6-2 or TRBV6-3; the D gene is possibly TRBD1 (6 bases). The receptor was isolated from a human donor in a cohort sampled during active COVID-19. The CDR3 region is CASSLYRASEQYF. For the CDR3, the DNA is TGTGCCAGCAGCCTCTACAGGGCCTCTGAGCAGTACTTC.